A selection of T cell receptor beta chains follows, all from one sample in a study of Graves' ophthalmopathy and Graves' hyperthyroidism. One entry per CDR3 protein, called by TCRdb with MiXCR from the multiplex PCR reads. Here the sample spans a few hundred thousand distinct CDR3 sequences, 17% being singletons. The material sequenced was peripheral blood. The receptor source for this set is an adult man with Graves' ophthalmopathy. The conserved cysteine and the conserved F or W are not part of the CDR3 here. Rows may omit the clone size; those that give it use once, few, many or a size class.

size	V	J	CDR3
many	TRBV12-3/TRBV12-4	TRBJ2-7	ASRVAGGPYEQY
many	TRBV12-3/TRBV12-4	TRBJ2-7	ASSYGLAVSYEQY
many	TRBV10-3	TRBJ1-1	AISESNDGPAEAF
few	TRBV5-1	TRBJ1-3	ASTDRSSGNTIY
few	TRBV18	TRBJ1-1	ASSPWENTEAF
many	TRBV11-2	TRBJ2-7	ASSADTFRAAYEQY
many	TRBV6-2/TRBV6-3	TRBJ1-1	ASSYHGGTSNTEAF
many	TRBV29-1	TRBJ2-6	SVTGGSGANVLT
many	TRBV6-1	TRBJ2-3	ASRRSSGVSTDTQY
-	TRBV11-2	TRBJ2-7	ASSIKTGTEQY
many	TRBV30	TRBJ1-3	AWSAWTGSGNTIY
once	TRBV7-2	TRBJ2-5	ASGGAWETQY
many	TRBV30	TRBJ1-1	AWSAPVGGRNTEAF
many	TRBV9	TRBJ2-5	ASSVRTMETQY
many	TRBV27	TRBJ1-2	ASSPTARLNYGYT
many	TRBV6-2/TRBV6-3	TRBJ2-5	ASSYRRREGGGTQY
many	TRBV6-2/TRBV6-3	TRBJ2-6	ASSYSKGTVSGANVLT
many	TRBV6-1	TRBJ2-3	ACKASTDTQY
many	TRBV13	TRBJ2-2	ASSLVLAPYSGTGELF
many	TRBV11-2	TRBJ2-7	ASSPGRNYEQY
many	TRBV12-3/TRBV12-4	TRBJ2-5	ASERDRGGETQY
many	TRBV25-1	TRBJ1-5	ASSDGGSSNQPQH
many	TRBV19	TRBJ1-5	ASSMVTGHQPQH
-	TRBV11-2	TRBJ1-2	ASSLGLGGGYT
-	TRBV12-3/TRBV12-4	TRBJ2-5	ASSSPGLAGGQETQY
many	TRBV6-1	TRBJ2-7	ATRAVLYEQY
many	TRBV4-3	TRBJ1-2	ASSPSTRGLYGYT
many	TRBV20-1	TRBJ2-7	SARDRGSGILYEQY
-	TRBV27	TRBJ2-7	ASSLSETPMFEQY
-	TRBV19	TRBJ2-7	ASSARQGRTYEQY
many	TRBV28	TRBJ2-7	ASSFSGWAGVGSEQY
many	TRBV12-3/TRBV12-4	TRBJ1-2	ASSPDGDHYYGYT
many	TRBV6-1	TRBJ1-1	ASSTPFPAEAF
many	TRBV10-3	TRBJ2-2	ATSESKLDGGELF
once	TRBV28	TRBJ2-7	ASSPWTAYEQY
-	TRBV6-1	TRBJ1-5	ASSVVQGANQPQH
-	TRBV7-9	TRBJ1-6	ASSLNRGNSPLH
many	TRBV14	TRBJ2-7	ASSQARLAGASEQY
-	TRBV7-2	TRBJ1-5	ASSPKGQGEQPQH
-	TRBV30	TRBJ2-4	ARDDLAKNIQY
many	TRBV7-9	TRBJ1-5	ASSFQGADQPQH
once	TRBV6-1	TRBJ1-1	ASETSGGNTEAF
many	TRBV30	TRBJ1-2	AWSKGTGGYGYT
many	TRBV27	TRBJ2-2	ASTSLAGEANTGELF
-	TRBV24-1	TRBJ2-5	ATSGVGEETQY
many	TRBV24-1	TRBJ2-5	ATSDRGLAGEETQY
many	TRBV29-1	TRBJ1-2	SVGRDRNYGYT
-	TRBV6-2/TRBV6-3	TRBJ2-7	ASSYRVGQYYEQS
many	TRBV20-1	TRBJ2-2	SALAGDDTGELF
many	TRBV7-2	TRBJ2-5	ASSLVHKETQY
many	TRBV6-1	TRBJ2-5	ASSGWTGSGETQY
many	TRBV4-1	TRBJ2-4	AGSQGWGNIQY
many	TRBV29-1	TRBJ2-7	SVGMSSSTARDEQY
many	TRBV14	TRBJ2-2	ASSQGHGQGRIGELF
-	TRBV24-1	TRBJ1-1	ATSAEVRAF
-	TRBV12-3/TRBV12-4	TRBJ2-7	ASSLSRAPYEQY
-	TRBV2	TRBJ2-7	ASSEGYNYEQY
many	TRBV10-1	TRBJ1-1	ASSESGDTEAL
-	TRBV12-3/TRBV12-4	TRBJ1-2	ASSFSTGRGYT